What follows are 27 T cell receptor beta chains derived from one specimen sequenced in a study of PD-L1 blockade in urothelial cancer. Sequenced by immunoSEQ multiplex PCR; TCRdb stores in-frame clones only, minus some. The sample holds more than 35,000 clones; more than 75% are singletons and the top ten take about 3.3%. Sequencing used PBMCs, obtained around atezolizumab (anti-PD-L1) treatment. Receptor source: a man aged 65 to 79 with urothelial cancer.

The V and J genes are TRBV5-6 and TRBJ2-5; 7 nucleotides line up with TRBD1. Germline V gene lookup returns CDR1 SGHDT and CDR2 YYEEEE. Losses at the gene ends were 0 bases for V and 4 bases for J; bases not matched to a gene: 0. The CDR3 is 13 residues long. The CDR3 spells CASSLDRGETQYF. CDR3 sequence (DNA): TGTGCCAGCAGCTTGGACAGGGGAGAGACCCAGTACTTC.

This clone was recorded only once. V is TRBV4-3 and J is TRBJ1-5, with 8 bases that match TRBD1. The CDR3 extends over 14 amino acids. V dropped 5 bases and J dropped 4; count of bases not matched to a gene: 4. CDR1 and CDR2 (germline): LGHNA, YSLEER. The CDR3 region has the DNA TGCGCCAGCAGCATCCGACAGGGGAATCAGCCCCAGCATTTT. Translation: CASSIRQGNQPQHF.

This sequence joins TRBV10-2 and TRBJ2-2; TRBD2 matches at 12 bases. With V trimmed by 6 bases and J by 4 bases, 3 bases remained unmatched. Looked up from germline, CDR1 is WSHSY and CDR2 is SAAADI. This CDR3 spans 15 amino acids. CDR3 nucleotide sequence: TGCGCCAGCAGACTAGCGGGGGGTTTCACCGGGGAGCTGTTTTTT. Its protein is CASRLAGGFTGELFF.

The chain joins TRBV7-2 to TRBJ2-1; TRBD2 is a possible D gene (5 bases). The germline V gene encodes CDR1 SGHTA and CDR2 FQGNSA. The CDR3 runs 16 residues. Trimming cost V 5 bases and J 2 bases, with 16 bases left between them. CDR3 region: CASSLPSSSPYNEQFF. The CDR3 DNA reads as TGTGCCAGCAGCCTACCTAGCAGCTCCCCCTACAATGAGCAGTTCTTC.

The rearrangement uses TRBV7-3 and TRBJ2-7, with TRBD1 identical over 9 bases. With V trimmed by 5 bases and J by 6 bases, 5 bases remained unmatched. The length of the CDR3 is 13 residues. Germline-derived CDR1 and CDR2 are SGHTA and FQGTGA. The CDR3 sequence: CASSLGQGLEQYF. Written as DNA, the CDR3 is TGTGCCAGCAGCCTGGGACAGGGACTCGAGCAGTACTTC.

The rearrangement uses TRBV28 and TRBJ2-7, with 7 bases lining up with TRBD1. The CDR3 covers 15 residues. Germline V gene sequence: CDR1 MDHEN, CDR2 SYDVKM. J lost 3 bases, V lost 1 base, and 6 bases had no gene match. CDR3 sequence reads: CASSLSVGDSYEQYF. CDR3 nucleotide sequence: TGTGCCAGCAGTTTATCTGTCGGGGACAGCTACGAGCAGTACTTC.

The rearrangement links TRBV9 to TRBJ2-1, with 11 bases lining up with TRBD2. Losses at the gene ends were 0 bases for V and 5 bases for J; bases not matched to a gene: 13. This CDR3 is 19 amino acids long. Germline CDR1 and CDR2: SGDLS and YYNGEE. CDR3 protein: CASSVVASGRSLRDNEQFF. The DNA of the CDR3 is TGTGCCAGCAGCGTAGTGGCTAGCGGGAGGAGTTTGCGGGACAATGAGCAGTTCTTC. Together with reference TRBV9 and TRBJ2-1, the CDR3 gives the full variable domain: DSGVTQTPKHLITATGQRVTLRCSPRSGDLSVYWYQQSLDQGLQFLIQYYNGEERAKGNILERFSAQQFPDLHSELNLSSLELGDSALYFCASSVVASGRSLRDNEQFFGPGTRLTVL.

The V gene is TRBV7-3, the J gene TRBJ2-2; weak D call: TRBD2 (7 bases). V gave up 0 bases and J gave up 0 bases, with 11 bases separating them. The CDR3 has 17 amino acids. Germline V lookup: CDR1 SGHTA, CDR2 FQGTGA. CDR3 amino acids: CASSLTGGPSNTGELFF. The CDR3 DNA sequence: TGTGCCAGCAGCTTAACGGGGGGGCCCTCGAACACCGGGGAGCTGTTTTTT.

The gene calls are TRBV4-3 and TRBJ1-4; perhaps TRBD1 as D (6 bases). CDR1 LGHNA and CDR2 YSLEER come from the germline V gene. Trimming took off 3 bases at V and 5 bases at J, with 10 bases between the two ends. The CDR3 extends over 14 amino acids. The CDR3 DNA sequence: TGCGCCAGCAGCCAGGACAGTATCAATGAAAAACTGTTTTTT. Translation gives CASSQDSINEKLFF.

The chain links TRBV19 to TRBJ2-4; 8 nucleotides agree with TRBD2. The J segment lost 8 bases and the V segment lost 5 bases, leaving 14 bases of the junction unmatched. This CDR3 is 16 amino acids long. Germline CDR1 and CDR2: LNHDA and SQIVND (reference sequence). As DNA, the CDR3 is TGTGCCAGTAGTGCGCTTCGAAGCGGGGGCGCGGACATTCAGTACTTC. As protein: CASSALRSGGADIQYF.

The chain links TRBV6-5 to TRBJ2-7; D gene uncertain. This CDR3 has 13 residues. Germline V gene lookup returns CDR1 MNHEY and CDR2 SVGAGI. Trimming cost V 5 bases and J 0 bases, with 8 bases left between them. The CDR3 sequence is CASSIKSSYEQYF. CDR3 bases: TGTGCCAGCAGTATTAAATCCTCCTACGAGCAGTACTTC.

DNA for the CDR3: TGTGCCAGCAGCCGAACCGGGACTTCCCACTACAATGAGCAGTTCTTC. Its translation: CASSRTGTSHYNEQFF. The V and J genes are TRBV7-2 and TRBJ2-1; D possibly corresponds to TRBD2 (6 bases). V was clipped by 5 bases and J by 3 bases, with 17 bases between them. The CDR3 loop spans 16 amino acids. Germline CDR1 SGHTA, CDR2 FQGNSA. Variable domain in full (rest from reference TRBV7-2 and TRBJ2-1): GAGVSQSPSNKVTEKGKDVELRCDPISGHTALYWYRQSLGQGLEFLIYFQGNSAPDKSGLPSDRFSAERTGGSVSTLTIQRTQQEDSAVYLCASSRTGTSHYNEQFFGPGTRLTVL.

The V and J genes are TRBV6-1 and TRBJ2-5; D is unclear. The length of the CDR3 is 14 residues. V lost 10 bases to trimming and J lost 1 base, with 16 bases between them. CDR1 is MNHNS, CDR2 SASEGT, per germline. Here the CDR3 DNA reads TGTGCCACACGATATACAGAAGGCCAAGAGACCCAGTACTTC. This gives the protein CATRYTEGQETQYF.

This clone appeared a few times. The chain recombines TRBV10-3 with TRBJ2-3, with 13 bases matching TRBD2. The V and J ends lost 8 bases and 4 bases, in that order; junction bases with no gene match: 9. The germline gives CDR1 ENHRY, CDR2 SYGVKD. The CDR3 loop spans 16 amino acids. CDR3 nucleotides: TGTGCCATCGGTCCGGGACTAGCGGGAAATGCAGATACGCAGTATTTT. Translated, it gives CAIGPGLAGNADTQYF.

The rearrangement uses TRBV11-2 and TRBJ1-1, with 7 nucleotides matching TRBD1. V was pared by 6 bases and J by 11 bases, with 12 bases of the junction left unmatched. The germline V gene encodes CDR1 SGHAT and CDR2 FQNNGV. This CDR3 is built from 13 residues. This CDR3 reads CASSSQGEVRAFF. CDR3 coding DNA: TGTGCCAGCAGTTCCCAGGGGGAAGTTCGGGCTTTCTTT.

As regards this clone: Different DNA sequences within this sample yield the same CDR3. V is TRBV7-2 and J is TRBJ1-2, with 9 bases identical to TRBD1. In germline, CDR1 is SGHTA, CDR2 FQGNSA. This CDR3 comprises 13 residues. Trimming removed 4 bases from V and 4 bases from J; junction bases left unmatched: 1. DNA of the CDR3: TGTGCCAGCAGCTCGGGACAGGGCTATGGCTACACCTTC. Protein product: CASSSGQGYGYTF. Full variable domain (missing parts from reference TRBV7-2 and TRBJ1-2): GAGVSQSPSNKVTEKGKDVELRCDPISGHTALYWYRQSLGQGLEFLIYFQGNSAPDKSGLPSDRFSAERTGGSVSTLTIQRTQQEDSAVYLCASSSGQGYGYTFGSGTRLTVV.

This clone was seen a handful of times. CDR3 sequence reads: CASSQGDSRGYTF. The DNA of the CDR3 is TGCGCCAGCAGCCAGGGGGACAGCCGTGGCTACACCTTC. The chain couples TRBV4-3 to TRBJ1-2, with 7 bases aligning to TRBD1. Germline CDR1 is LGHNA and CDR2 is YSLEER. CDR3 size: 13 residues. The J segment lost 7 bases and the V segment lost 3 bases, leaving 5 bases of the junction unmatched.

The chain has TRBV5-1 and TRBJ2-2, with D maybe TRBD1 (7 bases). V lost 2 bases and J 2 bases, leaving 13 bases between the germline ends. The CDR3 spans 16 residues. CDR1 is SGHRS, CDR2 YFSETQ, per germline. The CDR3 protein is CASSFAGQINTGELFF. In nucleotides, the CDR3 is TGCGCCAGCAGCTTCGCGGGACAGATTAACACCGGGGAGCTGTTTTTT.

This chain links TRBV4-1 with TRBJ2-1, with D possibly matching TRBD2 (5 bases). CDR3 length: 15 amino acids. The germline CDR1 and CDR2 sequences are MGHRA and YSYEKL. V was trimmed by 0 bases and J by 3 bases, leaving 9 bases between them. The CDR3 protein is CASSQDPSYYNEQFF. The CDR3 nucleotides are TGCGCCAGCAGCCAAGATCCTAGCTACTACAATGAGCAGTTCTTC.

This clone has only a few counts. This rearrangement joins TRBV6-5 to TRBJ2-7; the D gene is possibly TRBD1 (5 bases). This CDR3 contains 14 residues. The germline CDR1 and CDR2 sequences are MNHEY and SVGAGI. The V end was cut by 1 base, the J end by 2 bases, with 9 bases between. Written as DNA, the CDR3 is TGTGCCAGCAGTTACTATCAGGGTGCCTACGAGCAGTACTTC. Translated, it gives CASSYYQGAYEQYF.

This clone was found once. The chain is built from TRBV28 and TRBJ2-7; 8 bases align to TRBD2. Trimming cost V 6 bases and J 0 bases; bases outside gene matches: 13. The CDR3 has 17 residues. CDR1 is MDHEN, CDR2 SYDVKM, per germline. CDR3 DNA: TGTGCCAGCAGCCTCGGGGGTAGCGGGATATTCTCCTACGAGCAGTACTTC. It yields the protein CASSLGGSGIFSYEQYF.

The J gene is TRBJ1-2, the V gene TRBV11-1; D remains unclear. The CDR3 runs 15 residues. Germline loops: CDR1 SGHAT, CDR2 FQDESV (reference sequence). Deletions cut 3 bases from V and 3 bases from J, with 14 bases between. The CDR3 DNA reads TGTGCCAGCAGCTTGGCCACGGGATCCCACTATGGCTACACCTTC. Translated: CASSLATGSHYGYTF.

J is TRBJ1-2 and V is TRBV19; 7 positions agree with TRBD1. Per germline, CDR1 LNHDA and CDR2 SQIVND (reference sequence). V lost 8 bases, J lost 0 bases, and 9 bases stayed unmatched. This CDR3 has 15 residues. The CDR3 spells CASGLQTGANYGYTF. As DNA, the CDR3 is TGTGCCAGTGGCCTCCAAACAGGGGCTAACTATGGCTACACCTTC.

CDR3 protein: CASSQRTGPSNYGYTF. The DNA for the CDR3 is TGTGCCAGCAGCCAAAGGACAGGTCCTTCTAACTATGGCTACACCTTC. The chain is built from TRBV7-9 and TRBJ1-2; 7 bases line up with TRBD1. Looked up from germline, CDR1 is SEHNR and CDR2 is FQNEAQ (reference sequence). V lost 5 bases, J lost 0 bases, and 9 bases stayed unmatched. This CDR3 is built from 16 residues.

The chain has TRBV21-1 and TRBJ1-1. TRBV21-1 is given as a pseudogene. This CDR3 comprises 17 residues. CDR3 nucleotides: TGTGCCAGCAGCCCTGTGGAGGGTGAGTGCATGAACACTGAAGCTTTCTTT. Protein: CASSPVEGECMNTEAFF.

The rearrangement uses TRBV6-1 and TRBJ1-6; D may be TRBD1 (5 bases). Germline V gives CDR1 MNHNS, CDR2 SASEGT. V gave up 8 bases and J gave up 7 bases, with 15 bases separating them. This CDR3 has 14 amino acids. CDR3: CASVGAGNNSPLHF. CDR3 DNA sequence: TGTGCCAGCGTTGGGGCAGGGAACAATTCACCCCTCCACTTT.

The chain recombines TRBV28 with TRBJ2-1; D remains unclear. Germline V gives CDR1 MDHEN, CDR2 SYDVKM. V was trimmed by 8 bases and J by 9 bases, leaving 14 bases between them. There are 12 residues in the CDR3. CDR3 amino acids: CASGPEIGEQFF. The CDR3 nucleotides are TGTGCCAGCGGTCCGGAGATCGGTGAGCAGTTCTTC.